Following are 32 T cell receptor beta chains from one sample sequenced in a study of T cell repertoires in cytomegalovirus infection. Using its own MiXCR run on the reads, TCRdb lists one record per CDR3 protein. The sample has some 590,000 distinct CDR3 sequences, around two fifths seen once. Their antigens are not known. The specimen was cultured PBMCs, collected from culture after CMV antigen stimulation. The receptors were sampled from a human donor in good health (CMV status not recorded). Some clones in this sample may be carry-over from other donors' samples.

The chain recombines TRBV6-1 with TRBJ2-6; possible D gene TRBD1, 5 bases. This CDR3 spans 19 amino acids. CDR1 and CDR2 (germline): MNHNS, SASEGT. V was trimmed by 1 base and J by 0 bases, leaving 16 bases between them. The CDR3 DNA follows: TGTGCCAGCAGTGAAGTAATCGCAGGGAAGAGCTCTGGGGCCAACGTCCTGACTTTC. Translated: CASSEVIAGKSSGANVLTF.

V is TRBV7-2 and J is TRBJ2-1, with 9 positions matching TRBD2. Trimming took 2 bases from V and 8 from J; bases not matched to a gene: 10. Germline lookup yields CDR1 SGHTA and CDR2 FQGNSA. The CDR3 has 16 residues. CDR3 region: CASSLLSAGGPDEQFF. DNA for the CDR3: TGTGCCAGCAGCTTACTCTCTGCGGGGGGGCCGGATGAGCAGTTCTTC.

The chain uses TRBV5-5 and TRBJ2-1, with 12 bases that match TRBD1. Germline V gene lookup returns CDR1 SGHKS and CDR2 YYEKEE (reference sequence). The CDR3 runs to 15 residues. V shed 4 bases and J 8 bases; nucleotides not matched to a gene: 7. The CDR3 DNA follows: TGTGCCAGCAGCCCACTGGGACAGGGGGCCGATGAGCAGTTCTTC. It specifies CASSPLGQGADEQFF.

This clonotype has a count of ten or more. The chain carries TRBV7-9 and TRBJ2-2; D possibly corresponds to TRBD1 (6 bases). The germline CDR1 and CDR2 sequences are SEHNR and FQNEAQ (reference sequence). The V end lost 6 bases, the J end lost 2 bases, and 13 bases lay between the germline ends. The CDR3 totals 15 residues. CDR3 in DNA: TGTGCCAGCAGGAGGACAGAAATTAACACCGGGGAGCTGTTTTTT. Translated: CASRRTEINTGELFF.

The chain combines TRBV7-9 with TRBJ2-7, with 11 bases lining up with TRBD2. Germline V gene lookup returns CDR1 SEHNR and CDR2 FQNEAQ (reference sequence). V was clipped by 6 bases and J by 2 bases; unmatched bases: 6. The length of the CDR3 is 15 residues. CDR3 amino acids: CASSPGLAETYEQYF. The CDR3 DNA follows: TGTGCCAGCAGTCCGGGACTAGCGGAAACCTACGAGCAGTACTTC.

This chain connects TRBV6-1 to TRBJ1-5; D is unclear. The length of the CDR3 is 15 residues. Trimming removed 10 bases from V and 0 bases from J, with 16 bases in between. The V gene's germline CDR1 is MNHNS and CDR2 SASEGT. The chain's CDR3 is CAIPGTDYSNQPQHF. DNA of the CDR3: TGTGCCATCCCAGGAACGGACTATAGCAATCAGCCCCAGCATTTT.

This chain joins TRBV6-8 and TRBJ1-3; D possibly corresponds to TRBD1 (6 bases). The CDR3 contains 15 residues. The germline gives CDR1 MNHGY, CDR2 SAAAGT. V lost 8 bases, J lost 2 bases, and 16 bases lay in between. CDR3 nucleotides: TGTGCCAGCGGGTTTCAACAGGGAACTGGAAACACCATATATTTT. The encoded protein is CASGFQQGTGNTIYF.

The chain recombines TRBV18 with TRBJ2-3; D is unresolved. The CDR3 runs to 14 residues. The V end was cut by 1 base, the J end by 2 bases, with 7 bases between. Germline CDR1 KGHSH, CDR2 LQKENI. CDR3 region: CASSPLVYTDTQYF. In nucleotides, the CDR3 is TGTGCCAGCTCACCACTAGTGTACACAGATACGCAGTATTTT.

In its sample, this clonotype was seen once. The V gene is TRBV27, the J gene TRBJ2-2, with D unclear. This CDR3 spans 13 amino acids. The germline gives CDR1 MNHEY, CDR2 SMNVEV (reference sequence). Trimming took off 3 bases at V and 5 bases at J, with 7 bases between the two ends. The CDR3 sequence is CASSFFSTGELFF. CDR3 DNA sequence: TGTGCCAGCAGTTTCTTTAGTACCGGGGAGCTGTTTTTT.

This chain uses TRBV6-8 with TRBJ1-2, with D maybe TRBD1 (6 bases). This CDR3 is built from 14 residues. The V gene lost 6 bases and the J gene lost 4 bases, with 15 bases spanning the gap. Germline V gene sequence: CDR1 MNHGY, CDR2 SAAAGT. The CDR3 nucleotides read TGTGCCAGCAGCATAGGGGGAGGTCCCTATGGCTACACCTTC. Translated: CASSIGGGPYGYTF.

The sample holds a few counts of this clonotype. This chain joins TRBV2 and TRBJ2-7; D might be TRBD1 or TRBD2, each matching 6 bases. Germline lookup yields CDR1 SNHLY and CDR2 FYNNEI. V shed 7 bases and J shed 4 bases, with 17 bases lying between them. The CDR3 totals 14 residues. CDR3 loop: CASTVGRRGYEQYF. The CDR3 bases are TGTGCCAGCACAGTCGGGAGAAGGGGGTACGAGCAGTACTTC.

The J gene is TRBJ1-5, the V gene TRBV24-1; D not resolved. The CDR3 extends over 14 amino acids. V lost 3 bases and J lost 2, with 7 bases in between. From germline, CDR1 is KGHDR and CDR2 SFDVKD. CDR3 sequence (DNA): TGTGCCACCAGTGATCGGCAGCGCAATCAGCCCCAGCATTTT. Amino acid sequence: CATSDRQRNQPQHF.

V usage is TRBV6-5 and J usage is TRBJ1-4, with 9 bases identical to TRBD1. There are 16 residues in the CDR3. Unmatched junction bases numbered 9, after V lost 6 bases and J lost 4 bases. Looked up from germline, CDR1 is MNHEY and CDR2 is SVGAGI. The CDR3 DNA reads TGTGCCAGCAGGTCAGAGCCGGACAGGGGTAATGAAAAACTGTTTTTT. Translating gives CASRSEPDRGNEKLFF.

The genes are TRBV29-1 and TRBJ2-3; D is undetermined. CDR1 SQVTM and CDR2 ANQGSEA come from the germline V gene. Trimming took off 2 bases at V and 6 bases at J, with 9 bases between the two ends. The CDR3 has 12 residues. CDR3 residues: CSVEPGTDTQYF. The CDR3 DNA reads TGCAGCGTTGAACCCGGAACCGATACGCAGTATTTT.

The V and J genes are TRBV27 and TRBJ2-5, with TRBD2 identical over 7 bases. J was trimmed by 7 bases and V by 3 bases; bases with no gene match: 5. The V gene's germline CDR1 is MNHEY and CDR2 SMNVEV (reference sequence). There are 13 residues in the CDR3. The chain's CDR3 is CASSFGGEGTQYF. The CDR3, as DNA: TGTGCCAGCAGTTTCGGAGGGGAGGGGACCCAGTACTTC.

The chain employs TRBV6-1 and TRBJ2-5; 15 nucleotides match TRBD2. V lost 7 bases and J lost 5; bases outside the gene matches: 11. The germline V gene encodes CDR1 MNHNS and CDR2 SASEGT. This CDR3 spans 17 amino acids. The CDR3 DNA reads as TGTGCCAGCACCGGGACTAGCGGGAGGCTTCGCATGGAGACCCAGTACTTC. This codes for CASTGTSGRLRMETQYF.

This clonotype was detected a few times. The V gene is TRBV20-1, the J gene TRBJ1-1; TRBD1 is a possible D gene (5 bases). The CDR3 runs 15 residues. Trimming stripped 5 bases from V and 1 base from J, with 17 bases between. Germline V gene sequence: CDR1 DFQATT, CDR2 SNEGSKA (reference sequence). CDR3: CSAPSAGGGNTEAFF. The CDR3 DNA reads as TGCAGTGCTCCGAGTGCTGGGGGAGGGAACACTGAAGCTTTCTTT.

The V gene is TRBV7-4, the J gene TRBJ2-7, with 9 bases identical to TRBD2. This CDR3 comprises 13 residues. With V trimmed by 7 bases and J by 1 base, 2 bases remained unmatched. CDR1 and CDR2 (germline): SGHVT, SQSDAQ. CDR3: CASKGLASYEQYF. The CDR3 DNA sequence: TGTGCCAGCAAGGGACTAGCATCCTACGAGCAGTACTTC. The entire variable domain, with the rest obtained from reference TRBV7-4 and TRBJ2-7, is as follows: GAGVSQSPRYKVAKRGRDVALRCDSISGHVTLYWYRQTLGQGSEVLTYSQSDAQRDKSGRPSGRFSAERPERSVSTLKIQRTEQGDSAVYLCASKGLASYEQYFGPGTRLTVT.

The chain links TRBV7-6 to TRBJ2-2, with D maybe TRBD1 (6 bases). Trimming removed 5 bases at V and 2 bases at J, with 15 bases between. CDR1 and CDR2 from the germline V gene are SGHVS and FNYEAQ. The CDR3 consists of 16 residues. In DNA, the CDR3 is TGTGCCAGCAGCAACCTCCAGGGGCTAAACACCGGGGAGCTGTTTTTT. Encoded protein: CASSNLQGLNTGELFF.

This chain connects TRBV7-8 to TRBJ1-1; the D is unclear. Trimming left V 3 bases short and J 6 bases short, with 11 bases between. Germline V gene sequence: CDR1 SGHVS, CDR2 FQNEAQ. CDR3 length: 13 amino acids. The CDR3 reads CASSLRLSPEAFF. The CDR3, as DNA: TGTGCCAGCAGCTTGCGCCTTTCCCCTGAAGCTTTCTTT. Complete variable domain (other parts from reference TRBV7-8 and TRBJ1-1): GAGVSQSPRYKVAKRGQDVALRCDPISGHVSLFWYQQALGQGPEFLTYFQNEAQLDKSGLPSDRFFAERPEGSVSTLKIQRTQQEDSAVYLCASSLRLSPEAFFGQGTRLTVV.

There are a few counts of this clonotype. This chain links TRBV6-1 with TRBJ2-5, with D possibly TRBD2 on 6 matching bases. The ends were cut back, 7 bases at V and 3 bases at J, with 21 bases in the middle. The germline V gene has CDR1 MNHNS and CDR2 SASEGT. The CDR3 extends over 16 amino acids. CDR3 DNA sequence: TGTGCCAGCACCCGGGACTCTTGGGCCCGGGAAGAGACCCAGTACTTC. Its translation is CASTRDSWAREETQYF.

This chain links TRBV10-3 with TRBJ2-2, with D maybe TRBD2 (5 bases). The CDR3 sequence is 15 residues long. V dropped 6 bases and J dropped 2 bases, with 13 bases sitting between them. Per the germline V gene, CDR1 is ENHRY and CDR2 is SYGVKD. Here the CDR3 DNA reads TGTGCCATCAGCATCGGACTGGTTAACACCGGGGAGCTGTTTTTT. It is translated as CAISIGLVNTGELFF.

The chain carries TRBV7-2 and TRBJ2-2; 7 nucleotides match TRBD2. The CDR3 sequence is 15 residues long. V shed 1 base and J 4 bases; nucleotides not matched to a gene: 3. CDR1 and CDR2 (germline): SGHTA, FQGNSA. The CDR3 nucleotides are TGTGCCAGCAGCTTAGGAGCGGGACTCACCGGGGAGCTGTTTTTT. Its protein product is CASSLGAGLTGELFF.

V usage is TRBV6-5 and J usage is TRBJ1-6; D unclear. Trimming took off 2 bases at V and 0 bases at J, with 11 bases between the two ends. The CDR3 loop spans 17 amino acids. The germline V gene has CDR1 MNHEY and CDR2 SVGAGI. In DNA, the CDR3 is TGTGCCAGCAGTTACAGCCTAACGAGCTCCTATAATTCACCCCTCCACTTT. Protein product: CASSYSLTSSYNSPLHF.

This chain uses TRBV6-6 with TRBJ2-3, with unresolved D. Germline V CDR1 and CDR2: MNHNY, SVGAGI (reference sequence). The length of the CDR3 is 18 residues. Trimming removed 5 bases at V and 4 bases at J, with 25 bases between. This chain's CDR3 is CASSDPVYRAPQPDTQYF. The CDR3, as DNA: TGTGCCAGCAGTGACCCAGTTTATCGGGCGCCCCAGCCAGATACGCAGTATTTT.

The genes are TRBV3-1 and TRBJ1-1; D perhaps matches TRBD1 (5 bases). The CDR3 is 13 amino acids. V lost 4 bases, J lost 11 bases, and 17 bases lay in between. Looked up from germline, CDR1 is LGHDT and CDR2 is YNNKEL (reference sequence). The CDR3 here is CASSPGPSPGAFF. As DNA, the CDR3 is TGTGCCAGCAGCCCGGGGCCGTCACCGGGGGCTTTCTTT.

The CDR3 bases are TGTGCCAGCAGCTTAGCGCTGTCGAGCGAGCAGTACTTC. This gives the protein CASSLALSSEQYF. V is TRBV7-8 and J is TRBJ2-7; D not certain. Germline CDR1 SGHVS, CDR2 FQNEAQ. The V and J ends lost 0 bases and 6 bases respectively, with 9 bases between them. The CDR3 has 13 amino acids. Filled out from reference TRBV7-8 and TRBJ2-7, the complete variable domain reads GAGVSQSPRYKVAKRGQDVALRCDPISGHVSLFWYQQALGQGPEFLTYFQNEAQLDKSGLPSDRFFAERPEGSVSTLKIQRTQQEDSAVYLCASSLALSSEQYFGPGTRLTVT.

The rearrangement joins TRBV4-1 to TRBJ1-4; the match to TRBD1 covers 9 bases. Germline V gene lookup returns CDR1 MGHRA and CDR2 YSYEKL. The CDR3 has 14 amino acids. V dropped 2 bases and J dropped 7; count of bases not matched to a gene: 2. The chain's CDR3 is CASSQNRGPEKLFF. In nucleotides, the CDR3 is TGCGCCAGCAGCCAAAACAGGGGGCCTGAAAAACTGTTTTTT.

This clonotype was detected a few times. The CDR3 DNA reads as TGTGCCAGCAGTTCCAGGGCCGCCTACAATGAGCAGTTCTTC. Residues: CASSSRAAYNEQFF. V is TRBV12-3 or TRBV12-4 and J is TRBJ2-1; possible D gene TRBD1, 5 bases. The CDR3 loop spans 14 amino acids. V gave up 4 bases and J gave up 2 bases, with 9 bases separating them.

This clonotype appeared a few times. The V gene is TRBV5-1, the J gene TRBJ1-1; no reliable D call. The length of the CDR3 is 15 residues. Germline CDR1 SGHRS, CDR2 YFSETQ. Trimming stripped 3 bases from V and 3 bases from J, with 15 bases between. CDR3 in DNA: TGCGCCAGCAGCTCACCTGCAGGCTGGGACACTGAAGCTTTCTTT. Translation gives CASSSPAGWDTEAFF. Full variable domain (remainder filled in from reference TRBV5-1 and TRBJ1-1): KAGVTQTPRYLIKTRGQQVTLSCSPISGHRSVSWYQQTPGQGLQFLFEYFSETQRNKGNFPGRFSGRQFSNSRSEMNVSTLELGDSALYLCASSSPAGWDTEAFFGQGTRLTVV.

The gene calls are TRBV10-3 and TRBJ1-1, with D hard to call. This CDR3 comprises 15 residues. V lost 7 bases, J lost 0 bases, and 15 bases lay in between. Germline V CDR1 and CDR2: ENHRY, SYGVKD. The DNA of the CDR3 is TGTGCCATCACCCCTCCCGAGGATATGAACACTGAAGCTTTCTTT. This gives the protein CAITPPEDMNTEAFF.

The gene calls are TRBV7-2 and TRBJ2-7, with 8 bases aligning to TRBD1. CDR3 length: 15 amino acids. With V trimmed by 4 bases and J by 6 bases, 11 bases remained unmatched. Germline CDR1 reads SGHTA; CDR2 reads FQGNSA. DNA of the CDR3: TGTGCCAGCAGCTCAAACAGGGGGATCCTTGGCGAGCAGTACTTC. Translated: CASSSNRGILGEQYF.